This TCR beta chain comes out of a study of shared clonotypes between healthy human individuals. About the research overall: Donor composition was a couple of women and a few men, aged 18 to 49.

Researchers partitioned CD4+ cells into CD45RA+ naive and CD45RA-negative memory subsets. This CDR3 region has 15 residues. In germline, CDR1 is LGHNA, CDR2 YNFKEQ. This clone was counted a few times. The germline gene is not matched at one end of the junction; a read error may be the cause. Assay: immunoSEQ multiplex PCR; the TCRdb copy retains only in-frame clones and omits some. Of about 1 million clones in the sample, 65% to 75% were seen once. V gene TRBV4-2 combines with J gene TRBJ2-3; D possibly corresponds to TRBD2 (5 bases). The receptor comes from a man aged 18 to 35 in good health. Sequencing was done on a sample of memory CD4+ T cells sorted from blood. Noted subset: CD45RA-negative fraction. The CDR3 region is CASSQEDSSTDTQYF. CDR3 DNA: TGTGCCAGCAGCCAAGAGGACTCCAGCACCGATACGCAGTATTTT.